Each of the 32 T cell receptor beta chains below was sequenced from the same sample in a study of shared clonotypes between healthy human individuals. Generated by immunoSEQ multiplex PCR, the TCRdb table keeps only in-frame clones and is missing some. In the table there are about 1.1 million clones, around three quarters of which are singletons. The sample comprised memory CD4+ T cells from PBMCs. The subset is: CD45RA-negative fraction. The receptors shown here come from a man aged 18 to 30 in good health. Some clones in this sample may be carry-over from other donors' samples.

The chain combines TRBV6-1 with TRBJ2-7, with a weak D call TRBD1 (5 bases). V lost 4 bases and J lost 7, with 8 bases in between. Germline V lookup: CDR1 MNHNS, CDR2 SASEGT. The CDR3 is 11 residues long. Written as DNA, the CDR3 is TGTGCCAGCAGTGGGGGCTCGGAGCAGTACTTC. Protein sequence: CASSGGSEQYF.

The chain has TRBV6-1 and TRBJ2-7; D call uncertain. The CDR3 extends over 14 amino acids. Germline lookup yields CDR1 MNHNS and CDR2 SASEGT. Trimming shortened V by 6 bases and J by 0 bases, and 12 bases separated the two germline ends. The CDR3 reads CASSADRYSYEQYF. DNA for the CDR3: TGTGCCAGCAGCGCGGACCGCTACTCCTACGAGCAGTACTTC.

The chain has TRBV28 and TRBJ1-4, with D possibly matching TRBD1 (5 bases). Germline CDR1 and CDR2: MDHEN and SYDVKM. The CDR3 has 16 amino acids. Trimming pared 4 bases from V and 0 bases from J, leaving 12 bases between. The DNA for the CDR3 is TGTGCCAGCAGTTCCAGCCCGACAGCAACTAATGAAAAACTGTTTTTT. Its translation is CASSSSPTATNEKLFF.

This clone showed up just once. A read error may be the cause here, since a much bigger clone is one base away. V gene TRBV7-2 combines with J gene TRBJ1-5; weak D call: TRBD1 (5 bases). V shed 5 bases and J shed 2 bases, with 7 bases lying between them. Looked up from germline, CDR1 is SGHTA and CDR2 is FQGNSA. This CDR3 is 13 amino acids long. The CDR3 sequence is CASSATGNQPQHF. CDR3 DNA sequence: TGTGCCAGCAGCGCGACAGGCAATCAGCCCCAGCATTTT.

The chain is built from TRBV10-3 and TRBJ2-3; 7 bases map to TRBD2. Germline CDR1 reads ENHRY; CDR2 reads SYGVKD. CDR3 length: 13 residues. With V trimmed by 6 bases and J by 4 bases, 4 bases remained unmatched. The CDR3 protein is CAISAGEPDTQYF. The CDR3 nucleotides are TGTGCCATCAGCGCGGGAGAACCAGATACGCAGTATTTT.

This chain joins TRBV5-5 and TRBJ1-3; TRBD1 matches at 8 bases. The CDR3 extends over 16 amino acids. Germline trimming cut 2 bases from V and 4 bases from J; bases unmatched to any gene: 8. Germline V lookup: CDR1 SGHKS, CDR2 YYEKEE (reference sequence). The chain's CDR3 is CASSLPQGAGGNTIYF. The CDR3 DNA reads TGTGCCAGCAGCTTACCCCAGGGGGCGGGCGGAAACACCATATATTTT.

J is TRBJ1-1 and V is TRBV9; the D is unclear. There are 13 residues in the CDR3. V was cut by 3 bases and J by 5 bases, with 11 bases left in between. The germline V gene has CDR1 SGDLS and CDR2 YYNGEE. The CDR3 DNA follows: TGTGCCAGCAGCGCAGGATCGGGTACTGAAGCTTTCTTT. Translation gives CASSAGSGTEAFF.

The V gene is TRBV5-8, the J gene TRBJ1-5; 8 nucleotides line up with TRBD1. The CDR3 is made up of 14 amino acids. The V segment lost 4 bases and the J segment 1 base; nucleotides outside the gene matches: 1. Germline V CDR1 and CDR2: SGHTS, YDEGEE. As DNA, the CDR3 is TGTGCCAGCAGCCGACAGGGGAGCAATCAGCCCCAGCATTTT. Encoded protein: CASSRQGSNQPQHF.

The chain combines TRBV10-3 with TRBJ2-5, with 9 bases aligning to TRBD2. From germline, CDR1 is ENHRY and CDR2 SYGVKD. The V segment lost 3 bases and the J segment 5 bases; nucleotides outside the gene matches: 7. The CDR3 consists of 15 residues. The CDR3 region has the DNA TGTGCCATCAGTGATTCCCTAGCGGGACGGGAGACCCAGTACTTC. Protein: CAISDSLAGRETQYF.

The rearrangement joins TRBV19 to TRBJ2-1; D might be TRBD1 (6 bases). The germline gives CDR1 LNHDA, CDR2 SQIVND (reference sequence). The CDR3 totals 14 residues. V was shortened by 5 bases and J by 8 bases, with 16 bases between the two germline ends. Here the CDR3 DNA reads TGTGCCAGTAGTCTCAGGGGATCTGGTCATGAGCAGTTCTTC. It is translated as CASSLRGSGHEQFF.

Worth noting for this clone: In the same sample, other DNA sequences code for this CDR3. The CDR3 DNA reads TGTGCCAGCAGTTTCAAGGGTGAGACCCAGTACTTC. Translated, it gives CASSFKGETQYF. V usage is TRBV28 and J usage is TRBJ2-5, with D hard to call. The germline V gene has CDR1 MDHEN and CDR2 SYDVKM. The CDR3 is made up of 12 amino acids. V was pared by 3 bases and J by 5 bases, with 7 bases between.

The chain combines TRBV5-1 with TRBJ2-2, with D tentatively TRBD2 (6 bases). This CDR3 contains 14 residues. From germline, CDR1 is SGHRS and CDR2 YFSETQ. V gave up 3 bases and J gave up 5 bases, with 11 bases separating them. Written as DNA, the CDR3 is TGCGCCAGCAGCTCCGACGGGAGAACCGGGGAGCTGTTTTTT. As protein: CASSSDGRTGELFF.

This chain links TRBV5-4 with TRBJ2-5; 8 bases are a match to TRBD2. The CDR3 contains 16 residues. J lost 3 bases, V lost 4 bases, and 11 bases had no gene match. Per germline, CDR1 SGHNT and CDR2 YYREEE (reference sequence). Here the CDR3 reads CASSRGGLTWEETQYF. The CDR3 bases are TGTGCCAGCAGCCGGGGGGGACTTACCTGGGAAGAGACCCAGTACTTC.

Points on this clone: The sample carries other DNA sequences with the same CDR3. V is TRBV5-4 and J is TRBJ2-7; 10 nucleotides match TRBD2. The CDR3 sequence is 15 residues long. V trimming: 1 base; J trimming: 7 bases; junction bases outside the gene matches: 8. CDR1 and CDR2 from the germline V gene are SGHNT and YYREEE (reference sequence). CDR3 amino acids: CASSLRLAGVHEQYF. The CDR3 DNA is TGTGCCAGCAGCTTGAGGCTAGCGGGAGTGCATGAGCAGTACTTC.

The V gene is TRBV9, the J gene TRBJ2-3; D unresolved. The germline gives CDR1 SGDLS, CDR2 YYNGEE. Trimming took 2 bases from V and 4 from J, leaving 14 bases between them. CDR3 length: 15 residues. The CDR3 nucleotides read TGTGCCAGCAGCGTTTTAAGTTCTGGTGCAGATACGCAGTATTTT. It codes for CASSVLSSGADTQYF.

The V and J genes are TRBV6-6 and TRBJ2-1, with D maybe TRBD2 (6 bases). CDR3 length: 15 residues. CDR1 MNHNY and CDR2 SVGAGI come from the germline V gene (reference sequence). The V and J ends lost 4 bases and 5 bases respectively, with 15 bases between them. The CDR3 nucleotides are TGTGCCAGCAGTTTACTCCGCGGGATAAACAATGAGCAGTTCTTC. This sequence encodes CASSLLRGINNEQFF.

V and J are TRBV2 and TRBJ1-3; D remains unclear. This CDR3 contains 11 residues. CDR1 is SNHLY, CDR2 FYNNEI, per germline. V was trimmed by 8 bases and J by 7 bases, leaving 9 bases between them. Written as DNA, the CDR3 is TGTGCCAGCGCCCCGGGGAACACCATATATTTT. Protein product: CASAPGNTIYF. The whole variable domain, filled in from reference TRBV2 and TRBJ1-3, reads EPEVTQTPSHQVTQMGQEVILRCVPISNHLYFYWYRQILGQKVEFLVSFYNNEISEKSEIFDDQFSVERPDGSNFTLKIRSTKLEDSAMYFCASAPGNTIYFGEGSWLTVV.

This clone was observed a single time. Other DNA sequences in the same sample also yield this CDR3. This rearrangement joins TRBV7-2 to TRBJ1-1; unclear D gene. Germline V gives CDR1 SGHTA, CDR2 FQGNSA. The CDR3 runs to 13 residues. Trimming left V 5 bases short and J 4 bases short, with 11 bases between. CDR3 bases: TGTGCCAGCAGCCTACGTGGACGCACTGAAGCTTTCTTT. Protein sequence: CASSLRGRTEAFF.

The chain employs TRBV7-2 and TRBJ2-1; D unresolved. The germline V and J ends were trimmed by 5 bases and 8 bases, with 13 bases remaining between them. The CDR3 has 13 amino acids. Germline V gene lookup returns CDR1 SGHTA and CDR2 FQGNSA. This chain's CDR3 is CASSDGRRHEQFF. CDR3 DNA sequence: TGTGCCAGCAGCGACGGACGGCGGCATGAGCAGTTCTTC.

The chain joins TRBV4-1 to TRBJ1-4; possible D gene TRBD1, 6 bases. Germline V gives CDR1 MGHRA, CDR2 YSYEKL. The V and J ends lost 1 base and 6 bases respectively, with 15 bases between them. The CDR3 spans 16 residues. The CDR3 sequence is CASSQGRGGSHEKLFF. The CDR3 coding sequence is TGCGCCAGCAGCCAAGGCCGTGGGGGCAGTCATGAAAAACTGTTTTTT.

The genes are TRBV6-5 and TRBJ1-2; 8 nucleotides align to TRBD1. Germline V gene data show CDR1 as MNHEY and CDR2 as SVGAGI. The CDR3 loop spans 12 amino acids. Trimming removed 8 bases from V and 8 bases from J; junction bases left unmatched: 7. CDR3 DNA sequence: TGTGCCAGCTCTACAGGGGGACGGGGCTACACCTTC. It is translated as CASSTGGRGYTF.

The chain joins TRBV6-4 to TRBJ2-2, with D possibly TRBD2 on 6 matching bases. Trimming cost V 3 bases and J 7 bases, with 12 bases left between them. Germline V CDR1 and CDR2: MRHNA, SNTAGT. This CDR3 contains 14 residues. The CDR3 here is CASSESSDHGELFF. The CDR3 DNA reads TGTGCCAGCAGTGAGTCTAGCGATCACGGGGAGCTGTTTTTT.

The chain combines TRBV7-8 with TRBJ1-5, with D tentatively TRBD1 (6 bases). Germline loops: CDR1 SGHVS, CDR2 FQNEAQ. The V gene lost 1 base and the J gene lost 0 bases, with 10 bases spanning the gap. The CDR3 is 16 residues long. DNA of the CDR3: TGTGCCAGCAGCTTAGAGGGGGGTAATAGCAATCAGCCCCAGCATTTT. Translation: CASSLEGGNSNQPQHF.

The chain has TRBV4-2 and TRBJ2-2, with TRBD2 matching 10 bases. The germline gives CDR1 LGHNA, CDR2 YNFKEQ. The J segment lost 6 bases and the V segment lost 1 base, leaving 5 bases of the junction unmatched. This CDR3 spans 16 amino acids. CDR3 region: CASSQAGLAGAGELFF. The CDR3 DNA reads TGTGCCAGCAGCCAAGCTGGGCTAGCGGGGGCCGGGGAGCTGTTTTTT.

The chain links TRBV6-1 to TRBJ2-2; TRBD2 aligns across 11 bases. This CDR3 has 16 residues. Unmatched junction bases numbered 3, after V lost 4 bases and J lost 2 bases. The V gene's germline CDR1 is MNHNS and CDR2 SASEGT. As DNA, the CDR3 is TGTGCCAGCAGTGTACTAGCGGGAGCCAACACCGGGGAGCTGTTTTTT. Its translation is CASSVLAGANTGELFF.

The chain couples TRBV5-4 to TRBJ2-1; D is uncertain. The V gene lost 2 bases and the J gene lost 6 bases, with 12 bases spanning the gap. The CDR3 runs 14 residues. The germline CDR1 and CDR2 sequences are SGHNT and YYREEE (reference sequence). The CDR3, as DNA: TGTGCCAGCAGCTTCCGTCTGAATGCCAATGAGCAGTTCTTC. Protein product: CASSFRLNANEQFF. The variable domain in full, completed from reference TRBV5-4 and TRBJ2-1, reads ETGVTQSPTHLIKTRGQQVTLRCSSQSGHNTVSWYQQALGQGPQFIFQYYREEENGRGNFPPRFSGLQFPNYSSELNVNALELDDSALYLCASSFRLNANEQFFGPGTRLTVL.

In DNA form, the CDR3 reads TGCGCCAGCAGTTCGGGACAGGGGATTCGCACCTACGAGCAGTACTTC. It yields the protein CASSSGQGIRTYEQYF. This chain joins TRBV5-1 and TRBJ2-7; 10 nucleotides match TRBD1. This CDR3 comprises 16 residues. Looked up from germline, CDR1 is SGHRS and CDR2 is YFSETQ. V lost 5 bases and J lost 2; bases outside the gene matches: 10.

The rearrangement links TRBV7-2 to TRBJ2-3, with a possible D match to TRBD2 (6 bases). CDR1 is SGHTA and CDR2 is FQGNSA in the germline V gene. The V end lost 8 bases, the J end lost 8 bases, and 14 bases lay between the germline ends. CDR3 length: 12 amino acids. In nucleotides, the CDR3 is TGTGCCAGCGGGGGGTATGGTACTACGCAGTATTTT. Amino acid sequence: CASGGYGTTQYF. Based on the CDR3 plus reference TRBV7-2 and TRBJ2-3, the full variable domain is GAGVSQSPSNKVTEKGKDVELRCDPISGHTALYWYRQSLGQGLEFLIYFQGNSAPDKSGLPSDRFSAERTGGSVSTLTIQRTQQEDSAVYLCASGGYGTTQYFGPGTRLTVL.

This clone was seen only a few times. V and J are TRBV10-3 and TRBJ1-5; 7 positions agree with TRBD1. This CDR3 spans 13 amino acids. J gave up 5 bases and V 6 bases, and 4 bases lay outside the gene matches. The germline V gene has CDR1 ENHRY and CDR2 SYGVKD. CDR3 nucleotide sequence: TGTGCCATCAGGGAAGACAGGGATCAGCCCCAGCATTTT. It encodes CAIREDRDQPQHF.

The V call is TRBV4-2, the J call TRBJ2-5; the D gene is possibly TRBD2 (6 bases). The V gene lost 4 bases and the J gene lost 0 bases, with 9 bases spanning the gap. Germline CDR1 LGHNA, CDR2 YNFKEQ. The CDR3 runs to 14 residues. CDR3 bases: TGTGCCAGCAGCCGGGGACTGTACCAAGAGACCCAGTACTTC. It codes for CASSRGLYQETQYF.

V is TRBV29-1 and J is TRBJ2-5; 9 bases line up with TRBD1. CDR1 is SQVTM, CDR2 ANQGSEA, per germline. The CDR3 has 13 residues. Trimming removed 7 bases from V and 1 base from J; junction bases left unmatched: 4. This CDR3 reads CSGGDRVQETQYF. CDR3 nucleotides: TGCAGCGGCGGGGACAGGGTCCAAGAGACCCAGTACTTC.

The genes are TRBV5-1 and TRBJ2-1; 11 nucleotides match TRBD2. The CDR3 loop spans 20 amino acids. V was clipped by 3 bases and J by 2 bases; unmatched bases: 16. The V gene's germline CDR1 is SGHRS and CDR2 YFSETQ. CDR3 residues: CASSSRGASGRRGPYNEQFF. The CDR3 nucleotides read TGCGCCAGCAGCTCACGTGGAGCTAGCGGGAGGAGGGGCCCCTACAATGAGCAGTTCTTC. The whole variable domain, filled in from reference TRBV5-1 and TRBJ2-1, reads KAGVTQTPRYLIKTRGQQVTLSCSPISGHRSVSWYQQTPGQGLQFLFEYFSETQRNKGNFPGRFSGRQFSNSRSEMNVSTLELGDSALYLCASSSRGASGRRGPYNEQFFGPGTRLTVL.